These T cell receptor beta chains were read from a single sample in a study of sequential checkpoint blockade in melanoma. Sequenced by immunoSEQ multiplex PCR; TCRdb stores in-frame clones only, minus some. The sample includes over 10,000 clones, 74% seen only once; the top ten take approximately 24%. The specimen comprised CD8+ T cells sorted from blood (inferred from file names), sampled from a patient given nivolumab and ipilimumab in sequence. All receptors come from a human donor with melanoma. Both conserved end residues are part of each CDR3. D genes are given only for firm matches.

V: TRBV5-6; D: -; J: TRBJ1-3; CDR3: CASSYRGSGNTIYF; DNA: TGTGCCAGCAGCTATCGAGGCTCTGGAAACACCATATATTTT
V: TRBV9; D: -; J: TRBJ1-1; CDR3: CASSIGGEGTEAFF; DNA: TGTGCCAGCAGTATAGGGGGAGAGGGCACTGAAGCTTTCTTT
V: TRBV6-1; D: TRBD1; J: TRBJ1-4; CDR3: CASSEYGTGGEKLFF; DNA: TGTGCCAGCAGTGAATACGGGACAGGCGGTGAAAAACTGTTTTTT
V: TRBV10-3; D: -; J: TRBJ1-4; CDR3: CAISEVGAREKLFF; DNA: TGTGCCATCAGTGAGGTGGGGGCGCGCGAAAAACTGTTTTTT
V: TRBV13; D: -; J: TRBJ2-3; CDR3: CASSQGLTDTQYF; DNA: TGTGCCAGCAGCCAGGGGCTCACAGATACGCAGTATTTT
V: TRBV16; D: -; J: TRBJ1-2; CDR3: CASSPYQGFYGYTF; DNA: TGTGCCAGCAGCCCCTATCAGGGATTTTATGGCTACACCTTC
V: TRBV7-6; D: TRBD2; J: TRBJ2-7; CDR3: CASSPPSGVYEQYF; DNA: TGTGCCAGCAGCCCCCCTAGCGGGGTGTACGAGCAGTACTTC
V: TRBV7-7; D: TRBD2; J: TRBJ2-5; CDR3: CASSLLYGRQETQYF; DNA: TGTGCTAGCAGCTTACTTTACGGGAGGCAAGAGACCCAGTACTTC
V: TRBV9; D: TRBD2; J: TRBJ2-7; CDR3: CASSGLAGEHDEQYF; DNA: TGTGCCAGCAGCGGACTAGCGGGAGAACACGACGAGCAGTACTTC
V: TRBV9; D: -; J: TRBJ2-3; CDR3: CASSPMDSLTDTQYF; DNA: TGTGCCAGCAGCCCCATGGACTCACTCACAGATACGCAGTATTTT